This TCR beta chain was recovered during a study of shared clonotypes between healthy human individuals. The V segment lost 5 bases and the J segment 0 bases; nucleotides outside the gene matches: 13. The CDR3 is made up of 18 amino acids. CDR1 and CDR2 (germline): SGHTS, YDEGEE. Produced via immunoSEQ multiplex PCR; TCRdb's table is partial and in-frame only. The sample gives about 2.4 million clones, approximately 93% of which show up once; 0.35% to 0.45% is in the top ten. Sequencing was carried out using naive CD4+ T cells from PBMCs. Subset described: CD45RA+ positively selected. The chain uses TRBV5-8 and TRBJ2-3; TRBD1 aligns across 9 bases. The TCR originated in a man in his late teens or twenties in good health. Some clones in this sample may be carry-over from other donors' samples. The CDR3 is CASRMGQGLLLSTDTQYF. CDR3 DNA: TGTGCCAGCAGGATGGGACAGGGCCTTCTCCTGAGCACAGATACGCAGTATTTT.